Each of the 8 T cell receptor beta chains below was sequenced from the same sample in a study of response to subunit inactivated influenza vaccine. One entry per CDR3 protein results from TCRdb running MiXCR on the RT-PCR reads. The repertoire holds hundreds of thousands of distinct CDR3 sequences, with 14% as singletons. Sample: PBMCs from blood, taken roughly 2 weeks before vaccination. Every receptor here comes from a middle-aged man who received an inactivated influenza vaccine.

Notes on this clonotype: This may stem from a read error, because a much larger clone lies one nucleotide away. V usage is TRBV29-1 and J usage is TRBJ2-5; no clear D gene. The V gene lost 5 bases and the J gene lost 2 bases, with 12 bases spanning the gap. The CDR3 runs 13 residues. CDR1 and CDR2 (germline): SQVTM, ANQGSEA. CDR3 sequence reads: CSVWGNRQETQYF. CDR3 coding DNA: TGCAGCGTTTGGGGAAATAGGCAAGAGACCCAGTACTTC.

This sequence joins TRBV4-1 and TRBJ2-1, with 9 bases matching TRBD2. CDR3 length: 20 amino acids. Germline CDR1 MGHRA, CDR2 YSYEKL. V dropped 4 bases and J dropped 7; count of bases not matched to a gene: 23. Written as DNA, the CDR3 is TGCGCCAGCAGCCGAAGTTTGGCTGGGCTAGCGGGGAGCTGGGGGAATGAGCAGTTCTTC. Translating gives CASSRSLAGLAGSWGNEQFF.

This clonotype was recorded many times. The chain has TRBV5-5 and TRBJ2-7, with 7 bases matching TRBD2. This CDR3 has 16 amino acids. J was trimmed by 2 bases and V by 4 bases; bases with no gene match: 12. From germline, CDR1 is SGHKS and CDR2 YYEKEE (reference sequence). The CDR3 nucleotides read TGTGCCAGCAGCCCCCCCGGGGGGAGAGGGGCCTACGAGCAGTACTTC. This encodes CASSPPGGRGAYEQYF.

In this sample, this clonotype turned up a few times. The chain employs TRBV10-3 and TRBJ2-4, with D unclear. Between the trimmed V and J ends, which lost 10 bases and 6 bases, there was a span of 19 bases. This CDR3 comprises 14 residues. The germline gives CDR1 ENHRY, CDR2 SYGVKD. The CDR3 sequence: CATALDALINIQYF. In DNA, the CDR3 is TGTGCCACCGCCTTGGACGCCCTCATAAACATTCAGTACTTC.

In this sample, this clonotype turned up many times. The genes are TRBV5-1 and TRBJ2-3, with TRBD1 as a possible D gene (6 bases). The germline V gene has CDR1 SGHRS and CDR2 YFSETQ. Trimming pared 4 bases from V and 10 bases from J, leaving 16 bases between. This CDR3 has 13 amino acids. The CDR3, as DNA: TGCGCCAGCAGCCCAGGGGCAGGGCAGGCGCAGTATTTT. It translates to CASSPGAGQAQYF.

CDR3: CASSLGTGGAPEAFF. The CDR3 nucleotides are TGTGCCAGCAGCTTGGGTACAGGGGGCGCCCCTGAAGCTTTCTTT. This chain links TRBV7-2 with TRBJ1-1, with 9 bases fitting TRBD1. After removal of 3 bases from V and 6 bases from J, the junction contained 8 bases not matched to a gene. CDR1 is SGHTA, CDR2 FQGNSA, per germline. The CDR3 contains 15 residues.

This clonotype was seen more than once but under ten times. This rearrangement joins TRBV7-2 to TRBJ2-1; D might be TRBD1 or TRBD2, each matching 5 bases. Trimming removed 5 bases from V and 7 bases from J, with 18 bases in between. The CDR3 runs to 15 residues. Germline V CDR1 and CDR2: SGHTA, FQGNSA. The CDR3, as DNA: TGTGCCAGCAGCCGAGGGAAGGGGCCTAGGAATGAGCAGTTCTTC. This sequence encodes CASSRGKGPRNEQFF.

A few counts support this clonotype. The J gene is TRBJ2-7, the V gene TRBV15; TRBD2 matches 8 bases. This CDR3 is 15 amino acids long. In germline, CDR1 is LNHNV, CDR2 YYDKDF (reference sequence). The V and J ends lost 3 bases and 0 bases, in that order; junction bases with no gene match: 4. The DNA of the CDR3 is TGTGCCACCAGCAGGGCGGGAGGAAGCTCCTACGAGCAGTACTTC. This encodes CATSRAGGSSYEQYF.